One sample yielded the 28 T cell receptor beta chains listed below, sequenced in a study of identical twins (dated by TCRdb to 2015 to 2016). Preparation of the library involved 5' RACE. The instrument given in TCRdb is Illumina HiSeq 2000. TCRdb trimmed public reads at Q25 via fastp, called clones via MiXCR and kept in-frame beta chains. Here each entry gathers all rows of one CDR3 protein and keeps the most common genes and DNA. The sample data list about 210,000 distinct CDR3 sequences, and approximately 9% of these were observed just once. 5% to 6% of the sample is in the top ten clones. What was sequenced was memory (CD45RO+) T cells sorted from blood. The sample's cell subset or site label is to be understood as: CD45RO+ enriched T cells. The receptors derive from a woman younger than 30 in good health.

This clonotype was detected a few times. This chain connects TRBV11-2 to TRBJ1-1; possible D gene TRBD1, 6 bases. Trimming took 3 bases from V and 1 from J, leaving 9 bases between them. CDR1 and CDR2 (germline): SGHAT, FQNNGV. This CDR3 has 14 amino acids. For the CDR3, the DNA is TGTGCCAGCAGCTTCCAGGGGACGAACACTGAAGCTTTCTTT. Translating it yields CASSFQGTNTEAFF.

V gene TRBV20-1 combines with J gene TRBJ2-1; weak D call: TRBD2 (5 bases). V was pared by 0 bases and J by 10 bases, with 10 bases between. The CDR3 is made up of 12 amino acids. Per germline, CDR1 DFQATT and CDR2 SNEGSKA (reference sequence). CDR3 residues: CSARETGYEQFF. The CDR3 DNA reads as TGCAGTGCTAGAGAGACGGGATACGAGCAGTTCTTC.

This clonotype was seen at least ten times. The V call is TRBV7-2, the J call TRBJ2-2; perhaps TRBD2 as D (7 bases). This CDR3 has 15 residues. Germline V CDR1 and CDR2: SGHTA, FQGNSA. Deletions cut 2 bases from V and 4 bases from J, with 11 bases between. CDR3 loop: CASSLRGAGTGELFF. The DNA for the CDR3 is TGTGCCAGCAGCTTACGGGGGGCGGGCACCGGGGAGCTGTTTTTT.

This clonotype was seen at least ten times. V is TRBV28 and J is TRBJ1-1; D unclear. This CDR3 has 14 residues. Germline values: CDR1 MDHEN, CDR2 SYDVKM. V was pared by 2 bases and J by 3 bases, with 10 bases between. The CDR3 DNA follows: TGTGCCAGCAGTTTACTTACCCGAGACACTGAAGCTTTCTTT. Amino acids: CASSLLTRDTEAFF.

The chain carries TRBV30 and TRBJ1-1; D gene uncertain. The CDR3 covers 12 residues. V lost 0 bases to trimming and J lost 4 bases, with 6 bases between them. Germline V gene data show CDR1 as GTSNPN and CDR2 as SVGIG (reference sequence). This CDR3 is CAWSVMSTEAFF. DNA of the CDR3: TGTGCCTGGAGTGTAATGTCCACTGAAGCTTTCTTT. Complete variable domain (other parts from reference TRBV30 and TRBJ1-1): SQTIHQWPATLVQPVGSPLSLECTVEGTSNPNLYWYRQAAGRGLQLLFYSVGIGQISSEVPQNLSASRPQDRQFILSSKKLLLSDSGFYLCAWSVMSTEAFFGQGTRLTVV.

This clonotype was observed a few times. This rearrangement joins TRBV5-1 to TRBJ2-7, with a weak D call TRBD2 (5 bases). The V end was cut by 6 bases, the J end by 2 bases, with 15 bases between. The germline gives CDR1 SGHRS, CDR2 YFSETQ. The CDR3 length is 14 residues. Here the CDR3 reads CASNDRGNPYEQYF. DNA for the CDR3: TGCGCCAGCAATGATAGAGGGAACCCCTACGAGCAGTACTTC. Supplemented by reference TRBV5-1 and TRBJ2-7, the full variable domain reads KAGVTQTPRYLIKTRGQQVTLSCSPISGHRSVSWYQQTPGQGLQFLFEYFSETQRNKGNFPGRFSGRQFSNSRSEMNVSTLELGDSALYLCASNDRGNPYEQYFGPGTRLTVT.

V gene TRBV3-1 combines with J gene TRBJ2-1; TRBD2 matches at 12 bases. Germline values: CDR1 LGHDT, CDR2 YNNKEL (reference sequence). V shed 4 bases and J 14 bases; nucleotides not matched to a gene: 9. This CDR3 comprises 14 residues. CDR3 protein: CASSPRPSGGAEFF. The CDR3 coding sequence is TGTGCCAGCAGCCCCCGGCCTAGCGGGGGGGCCGAGTTCTTC.

This rearrangement joins TRBV2 to TRBJ1-4; 9 bases line up with TRBD1. V lost 6 bases to trimming and J lost 3 bases; unmatched junction nucleotides: 8. Germline V CDR1 and CDR2: SNHLY, FYNNEI. The CDR3 totals 16 residues. CDR3 DNA: TGTGCCAGCAGCCGAAACAGGGGGCTAGCTAATGAAAAACTGTTTTTT. It is translated as CASSRNRGLANEKLFF. Full variable domain (rest looked up from reference TRBV2 and TRBJ1-4): EPEVTQTPSHQVTQMGQEVILRCVPISNHLYFYWYRQILGQKVEFLVSFYNNEISEKSEIFDDQFSVERPDGSNFTLKIRSTKLEDSAMYFCASSRNRGLANEKLFFGSGTQLSVL.

This clonotype was seen at least ten times. V gene TRBV7-6 combines with J gene TRBJ2-1, with a tentative D call TRBD2 (5 bases). Germline CDR1 SGHVS, CDR2 FNYEAQ. V gave up 3 bases and J gave up 0 bases, with 9 bases separating them. This CDR3 has 15 residues. CDR3 nucleotides: TGTGCCAGCAGCTTTAGCGAAAGCTCCTACAATGAGCAGTTCTTC. The encoded protein is CASSFSESSYNEQFF.

V is TRBV24-1 and J is TRBJ2-1; D not certain. Germline assignment: CDR1 KGHDR and CDR2 SFDVKD. Trimming pared 12 bases from V and 8 bases from J, leaving 13 bases between. The CDR3 length is 11 residues. CDR3 DNA sequence: TGTGCCGTAGGGCAGTGGGATGAGCAGTTCTTC. The encoded protein is CAVGQWDEQFF.

This clonotype was observed a few times. The rearrangement uses TRBV12-3 or TRBV12-4 and TRBJ2-1; 12 nucleotides line up with TRBD2. With 5 bases clipped from V and 7 bases from J, the junction kept 9 bases outside the gene matches. This CDR3 has 16 residues. CDR3 in DNA: TGTGCCAGCAGTACCACTAGCGGGGGGTCTCGGAATGAGCAGTTCTTC. This sequence encodes CASSTTSGGSRNEQFF.

The rearrangement links TRBV5-1 to TRBJ2-7; D possibly matches TRBD1 or TRBD2 (5 bases each). This CDR3 is 15 amino acids long. Trimming took off 6 bases at V and 2 bases at J, with 18 bases between the two ends. CDR1 SGHRS and CDR2 YFSETQ come from the germline V gene. This CDR3 reads CASTSSGTGTYEQYF. CDR3 coding DNA: TGCGCCAGCACCTCATCGGGGACGGGGACCTACGAGCAGTACTTC.

The sample holds a few counts of this clonotype. In DNA form, the CDR3 reads TGTGCCAGCAGCTTGGCCCCTTCCTACAATGAGCAGTTCTTC. Its protein is CASSLAPSYNEQFF. V gene TRBV7-9 combines with J gene TRBJ2-1, with unresolved D. From germline, CDR1 is SEHNR and CDR2 FQNEAQ (reference sequence). V dropped 3 bases and J dropped 1 base, with 7 bases sitting between them. The CDR3 runs 14 residues.

The chain employs TRBV7-3 and TRBJ1-2; D ambiguous. V lost 1 base and J 8 bases, leaving 17 bases between the germline ends. The CDR3 has 15 amino acids. The V gene's germline CDR1 is SGHTA and CDR2 FQGTGA. The CDR3 loop reads CASSLNRLAEGGYTF. For the CDR3, the DNA is TGTGCCAGCAGCTTAAATAGGTTGGCCGAAGGCGGCTACACCTTC.

The chain couples TRBV5-1 to TRBJ1-2; D unclear. Germline V gene lookup returns CDR1 SGHRS and CDR2 YFSETQ. CDR3 length: 15 residues. V shed 3 bases and J shed 6 bases, with 18 bases lying between them. CDR3 protein: CASSSWTSTPDGYTF. The DNA of the CDR3 is TGCGCCAGCAGCTCATGGACTAGTACCCCGGATGGCTACACCTTC.

V usage is TRBV3-1 and J usage is TRBJ1-1; D is possibly TRBD1 (5 bases). This CDR3 is 13 amino acids long. Trimming took off 6 bases at V and 1 base at J, with 9 bases between the two ends. CDR1 is LGHDT, CDR2 YNNKEL, per germline (reference sequence). This chain's CDR3 is CASRGPGNTEAFF. The CDR3 DNA reads as TGTGCCAGCAGGGGGCCAGGGAACACTGAAGCTTTCTTT.

V and J are TRBV15 and TRBJ2-7; TRBD1 might be the D (5 bases). CDR3 size: 13 residues. Germline V gives CDR1 LNHNV, CDR2 YYDKDF (reference sequence). V was trimmed by 2 bases and J by 4 bases, leaving 9 bases between them. As DNA, the CDR3 is TGTGCCACCAGCAGAAAGACAGAATACGAGCAGTACTTC. This sequence encodes CATSRKTEYEQYF.

This clonotype was detected only a few times. The V and J genes are TRBV7-9 and TRBJ2-1; D tentatively fits TRBD1 or TRBD2 (5 bases each). Germline-derived CDR1 and CDR2 are SEHNR and FQNEAQ (reference sequence). CDR3 length: 15 amino acids. Trimming removed 4 bases from V and 0 bases from J, with 10 bases in between. The CDR3 DNA reads as TGTGCCAGCAGCTGGGGGACCGTCTCCTACAATGAGCAGTTCTTC. It encodes CASSWGTVSYNEQFF.

This clonotype was counted a few times. The rearrangement uses TRBV15 and TRBJ2-3; D not resolved. The CDR3 has 12 amino acids. Trimming stripped 3 bases from V and 3 bases from J, with 4 bases between. The germline CDR1 and CDR2 sequences are LNHNV and YYDKDF (reference sequence). CDR3 sequence (DNA): TGTGCCACCAGCAGGGGAACAGATACGCAGTATTTT. Amino acids: CATSRGTDTQYF.

This clonotype was seen only a few times. The chain recombines TRBV5-1 with TRBJ1-4; 9 bases match TRBD1. Losses at the gene ends were 4 bases for V and 10 bases for J; bases not matched to a gene: 11. The length of the CDR3 is 15 residues. Germline values: CDR1 SGHRS, CDR2 YFSETQ. The CDR3 is CASSLGTGRRAKLFF. The CDR3 DNA sequence: TGCGCCAGCAGCCTGGGGACAGGGCGGAGGGCAAAACTGTTTTTT.

This chain links TRBV3-1 with TRBJ2-3; no definite D call. Per the germline V gene, CDR1 is LGHDT and CDR2 is YNNKEL (reference sequence). V gave up 2 bases and J gave up 8 bases, with 11 bases separating them. This CDR3 spans 13 amino acids. The CDR3 is CASSQSEFATQYF. DNA of the CDR3: TGTGCCAGCAGCCAAAGTGAGTTTGCTACGCAGTATTTT.

The V call is TRBV11-2, the J call TRBJ1-1; the D is unclear. With 1 base removed from V and 6 bases from J, the gap between germline ends came to 9 bases. The V gene's germline CDR1 is SGHAT and CDR2 FQNNGV. CDR3 length equals 13 residues. The CDR3 DNA follows: TGTGCCAGCAGCTTAGTGTACGGCGCTGAAGCTTTCTTT. The encoded protein is CASSLVYGAEAFF.

The sample holds a few counts of this clonotype. The chain combines TRBV7-2 with TRBJ2-1; 9 bases match TRBD2. With 2 bases clipped from V and 7 bases from J, the junction kept 9 bases outside the gene matches. Germline lookup yields CDR1 SGHTA and CDR2 FQGNSA. The CDR3 runs 16 residues. CDR3 DNA: TGTGCCAGCAGCTTAAACCCTAGCGGGATAGTAAATGAGCAGTTCTTC. Its translation is CASSLNPSGIVNEQFF.

The sample holds a few counts of this clonotype. This rearrangement joins TRBV7-7 to TRBJ2-2; 10 bases match TRBD2. The CDR3 consists of 18 residues. Germline V gene lookup returns CDR1 SSHAT and CDR2 FNYEAQ (reference sequence). Trimming at V came to 6 bases and at J to 1 base, leaving 11 bases not matched to a gene. The CDR3 nucleotides read TGTGCCAGCAGTCTTCGCGGGACTAGCGCTCGGAACACCGGGGAGCTGTTTTTT. Translation: CASSLRGTSARNTGELFF.

The chain is built from TRBV18 and TRBJ1-6; a weak D match, TRBD1 (6 bases). V lost 4 bases, J lost 10 bases, and 14 bases lay in between. CDR1 and CDR2 from the germline V gene are KGHSH and LQKENI. This CDR3 is 14 amino acids long. The DNA for the CDR3 is TGTGCCAGCTCACTACAGGGTACTACATCACCCCTCCACTTT. Residues: CASSLQGTTSPLHF.

The V call is TRBV2, the J call TRBJ1-1; the D gene is possibly TRBD1 (5 bases). The CDR3 length is 14 residues. The V end was cut by 6 bases, the J end by 3 bases, with 14 bases between. Germline V gives CDR1 SNHLY, CDR2 FYNNEI. The CDR3 DNA reads TGTGCCAGCAGCGGTCGGGGGATGGACACTGAAGCTTTCTTT. The encoded protein is CASSGRGMDTEAFF.

This clonotype was found a few times. The rearrangement links TRBV6-2 or TRBV6-3 to TRBJ2-1; 14 bases agree with TRBD2. V shed 3 bases and J 9 bases; nucleotides not matched to a gene: 10. There are 17 residues in the CDR3. Per the germline V gene, CDR1 is MNHEY and CDR2 is SVGEGT. CDR3 nucleotides: TGTGCCAGCAGTTATATTAGGCGACTAGCGGGAGGGGGTGAGCAGTTCTTC. Protein: CASSYIRRLAGGGEQFF.

This clonotype occurred a few times. The V and J genes are TRBV5-6 and TRBJ2-3; D gene ambiguous. Germline CDR1 and CDR2: SGHDT and YYEEEE. The CDR3 is 12 residues long. V lost 4 bases and J 10 bases, leaving 13 bases between the germline ends. The CDR3 region is CASSLRAAAQYF. CDR3 bases: TGTGCCAGCAGCCTCCGAGCCGCGGCGCAGTATTTT.